This T cell receptor beta chain was profiled in a study of beta chain features in type 1 diabetes. Regarding the study as a whole: When Type 1 diabetes patients were examined, their TCRB CDR3s proved moderately but significantly shorter in all four CD4+ subsets.

V gave up 4 bases and J gave up 1 base, with 11 bases separating them. This CDR3 is built from 15 residues. The germline V gene has CDR1 SGHRS and CDR2 YFSETQ. A remark on this clone: What it binds is unknown.

All of the isolated RNA was reverse transcribed, so expressed TCRB transcripts were sequenced. Approximately 4 million reads on average were seen across naive, central memory and regulatory T cell samples. Repertoires were generated with immunoSEQ multiplex PCR, while TCRdb's copy carries only in-frame clones and drops some. The data show about 340,000 clones, around 9.3% seen once. This sequence was found in a man aged 30 to 39 with type 1 diabetes. Sequencing was carried out using central memory CD4+ T cells from blood. This chain links TRBV5-1 with TRBJ2-2; D may be TRBD2 (5 bases). CDR3 protein: CASSPGLLNTGELFF. The CDR3, as DNA: TGCGCCAGCAGCCCTGGACTGCTGAACACCGGGGAGCTGTTTTTT.